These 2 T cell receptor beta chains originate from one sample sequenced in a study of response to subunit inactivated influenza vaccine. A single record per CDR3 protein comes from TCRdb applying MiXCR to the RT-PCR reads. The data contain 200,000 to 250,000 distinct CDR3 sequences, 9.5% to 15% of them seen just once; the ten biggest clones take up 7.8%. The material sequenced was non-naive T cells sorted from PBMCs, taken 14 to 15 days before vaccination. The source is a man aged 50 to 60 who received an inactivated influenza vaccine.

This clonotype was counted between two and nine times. The CDR3 sequence is CASSPGTGSSKQYF. CDR3 nucleotides: TGTGCCAGCAGCCCCGGGACAGGGAGCTCTAAGCAGTACTTC. The chain has TRBV11-2 and TRBJ2-7; 9 bases match TRBD1. V shed 5 bases and J 8 bases; nucleotides not matched to a gene: 10. Germline CDR1 and CDR2: SGHAT and FQNNGV. The CDR3 loop spans 14 amino acids.

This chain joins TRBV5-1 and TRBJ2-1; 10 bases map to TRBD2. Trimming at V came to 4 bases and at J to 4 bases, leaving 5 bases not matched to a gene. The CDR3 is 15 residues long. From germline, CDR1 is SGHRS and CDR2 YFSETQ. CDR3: CASSPGTSEYNEQFF. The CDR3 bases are TGCGCCAGCAGCCCAGGGACTAGCGAGTACAATGAGCAGTTCTTC.